This TCR beta chain was sequenced for a study of blood T cell repertoires in COVID-19. At the level of the study: Samples came from the United States, Italy and Spain, spanning acute and convalescent COVID-19. The analysed material was cDNA or gDNA that came from T cells, B-cell-depleted T cells, or PBMCs.

Profiling relied on immunoSEQ multiplex PCR, and the TCRdb table lists in-frame clones only, not all of them. The table includes about 67,000 clones, 85% to 90% detected once. CDR3 length: 14 residues. The germline CDR1 and CDR2 sequences are SGHRS and YFSETQ. V was cut by 2 bases and J by 2 bases, with 8 bases left in between. Input material: peripheral blood. The TCR comes from a man aged 50-59 years with active COVID-19. The rearrangement joins TRBV5-1 to TRBJ2-1, with no clear D. CDR3 DNA sequence: TGCGCCAGCAGCTTAGACCAGGCCTACAATGAGCAGTTCTTC. It translates to CASSLDQAYNEQFF.